This T cell receptor (beta chain) appears in the sequencing data of a study of blood T cell repertoires in COVID-19. TCRdb keeps only in-frame clones here, not all; method: immunoSEQ multiplex PCR. The top ten clones hold about 2.3% of a sample with approximately 140,000 clones, about 90% of them seen once. The ends were cut back, 0 bases at V and 1 base at J, with 11 bases in the middle. CDR3 length: 16 amino acids. Looked up from germline, CDR1 is SGHRS and CDR2 is YFSETQ. The chain couples TRBV5-1 to TRBJ2-1; weak D call: TRBD2 (5 bases). Sequencing was carried out using peripheral blood. This clonotype was sampled from a human donor in a cohort sampled during active COVID-19. The CDR3 here is CASSLEVGVSYNEQFF. CDR3 sequence (DNA): TGCGCCAGCAGCTTGGAGGTGGGAGTGTCCTACAATGAGCAGTTCTTC.